The following is a T cell receptor beta chain sequence with its context. The antigen is undetermined. For every subset, genomic DNA was evenly distributed across several immunoSEQ plates. Here immunoSEQ multiplex PCR was the method, and the copy in TCRdb shows in-frame clones only, minus some. The data show about 1.1 million clones, around 77% seen once. The donors, healthy adults who were HIV-negative, had experienced no recent acute infections or vaccinations. All donors were Caucasian adults living in Nashville, Tennessee. This CDR3 region has 14 residues. V was pared by 1 base and J by 1 base, with 7 bases between. CDR1 is LGHNA and CDR2 is YSLEER in the germline V gene. The sample is drawn from a study of shared clonotypes between healthy human individuals. Study-wide results and limits: Rarefaction revealed incomplete sorted-subset sequencing despite large depth.

The sequenced sample consisted of memory CD4+ T cells from PBMCs. Subset here: CD45RA-negative fraction. The sequence was obtained from a man aged 18 to 35 in good health. Some clones in this sample may be carry-over from other donors' samples. The chain couples TRBV4-3 to TRBJ1-2; D may be TRBD1 (5 bases). The CDR3 protein is CASSQGGVNYGYTF. CDR3 coding DNA: TGCGCCAGCAGCCAAGGGGGCGTTAACTATGGCTACACCTTC.